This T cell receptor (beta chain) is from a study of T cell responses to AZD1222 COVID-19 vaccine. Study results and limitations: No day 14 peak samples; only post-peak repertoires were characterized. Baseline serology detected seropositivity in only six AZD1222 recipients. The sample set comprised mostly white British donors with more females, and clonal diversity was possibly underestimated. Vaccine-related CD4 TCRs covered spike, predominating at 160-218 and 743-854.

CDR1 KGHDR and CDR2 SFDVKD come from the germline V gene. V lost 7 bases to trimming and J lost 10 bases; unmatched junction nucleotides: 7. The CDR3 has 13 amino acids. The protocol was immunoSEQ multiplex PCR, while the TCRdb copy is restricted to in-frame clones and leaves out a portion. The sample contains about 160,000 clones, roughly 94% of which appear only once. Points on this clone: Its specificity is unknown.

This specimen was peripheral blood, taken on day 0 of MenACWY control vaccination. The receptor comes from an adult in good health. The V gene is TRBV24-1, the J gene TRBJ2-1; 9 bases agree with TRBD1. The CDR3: CATRYTGGGEQFF. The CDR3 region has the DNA TGTGCCACCAGATATACAGGGGGCGGGGAGCAGTTCTTC.